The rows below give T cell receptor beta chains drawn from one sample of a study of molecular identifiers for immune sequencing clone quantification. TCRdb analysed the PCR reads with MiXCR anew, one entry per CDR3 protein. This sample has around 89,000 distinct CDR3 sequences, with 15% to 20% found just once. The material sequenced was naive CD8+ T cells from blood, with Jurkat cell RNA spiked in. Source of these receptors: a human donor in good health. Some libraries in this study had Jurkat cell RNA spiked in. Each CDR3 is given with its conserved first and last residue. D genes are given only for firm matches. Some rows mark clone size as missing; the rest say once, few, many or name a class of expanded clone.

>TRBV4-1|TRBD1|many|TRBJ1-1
TGCGCCAGCAGCCAAGGACCGGGACAGATGAACACTGAAGCTTTCTTT
CASSQGPGQMNTEAFF
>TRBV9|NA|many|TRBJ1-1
TGTGCCAGCAGCCCCAGTAGAGGGATTGAAGCTTTCTTT
CASSPSRGIEAFF
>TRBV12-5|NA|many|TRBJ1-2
TGTGCTAGTGGTCGGACAGTTCACTATGGCTACACCTTC
CASGRTVHYGYTF
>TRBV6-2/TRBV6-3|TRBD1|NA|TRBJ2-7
TGTGCCATCTCTCCCGGACAGGGTTACGAGCAGTACTTC
CAISPGQGYEQYF
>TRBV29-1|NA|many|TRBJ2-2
TGCAGCGTTGAGGGCCTCACCGGGGAGCTGTTTTTT
CSVEGLTGELFF
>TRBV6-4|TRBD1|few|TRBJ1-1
TGTGCCAGCAGTGAAGACATCAGGGGGACTGAAGCTTTCTTT
CASSEDIRGTEAFF
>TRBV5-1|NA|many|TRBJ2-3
TGCGCCAGCAGTGAATTGGACCATGGCACAGATACGCAGTATTTT
CASSELDHGTDTQYF
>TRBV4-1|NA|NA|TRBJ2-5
TGCGCCAGCAGCCAACCACAGGGATTGGAGGAGACCCAGTACTTC
CASSQPQGLEETQYF
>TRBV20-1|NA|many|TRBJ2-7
TGCAGTGCTAGTCGGGAGCCGCGCTACGAGCAGTACTTC
CSASREPRYEQYF
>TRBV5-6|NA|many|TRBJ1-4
TGTGCCAGCAGCACAGGAAGGCATGGGGGAGAAAAACTGTTTTTT
CASSTGRHGGEKLFF
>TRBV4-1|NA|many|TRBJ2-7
TGTGCCAGCAGCCAAGGCAGCTACGAGCAGTACTTC
CASSQGSYEQYF
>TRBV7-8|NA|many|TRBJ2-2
TGTGCCAGCAGCCTAGAGGTTTCTACAGGGAAGATCCCCGGGGAGCTGTTTTTT
CASSLEVSTGKIPGELFF
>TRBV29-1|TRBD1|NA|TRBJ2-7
TGCAGCGTTGAAGGAAAGAACCCGGGACAGGCGACCTACGAGCAGTACTTC
CSVEGKNPGQATYEQYF
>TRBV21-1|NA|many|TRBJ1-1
TGTGCCAGCAGCCCCCGGGGGGGGTTGGACACTGAAGCTTTCTTT
CASSPRGGLDTEAFF
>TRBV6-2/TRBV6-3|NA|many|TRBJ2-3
TGTGCCAGCAGTTATCCGCGGGGCGAGGATACGCAGTATTTT
CASSYPRGEDTQYF
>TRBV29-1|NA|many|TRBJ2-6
TGCAGCGTTGAAGACCCTTATACACCCTCTGGGGCCAACGTCCTGACTTTC
CSVEDPYTPSGANVLTF
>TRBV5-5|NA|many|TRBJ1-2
TGTGCCAGCAGCTTGAGCTATGGCTACACCTTC
CASSLSYGYTF
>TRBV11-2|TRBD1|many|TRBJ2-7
TGTGCCAGCAGCGCAGGGGGACAGGGGGTCTCCTACGAGCAGTACTTC
CASSAGGQGVSYEQYF
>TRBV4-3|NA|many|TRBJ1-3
TGCGCCAGCAGCCACCGGGGGGGATCTGGAAACACCATATATTTT
CASSHRGGSGNTIYF
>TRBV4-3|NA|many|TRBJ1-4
TGCGCCAGCAGCCTGATAGAAAAGGGTGGAGGTGAAAAACTGTTTTTT
CASSLIEKGGGEKLFF
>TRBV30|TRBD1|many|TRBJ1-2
TGTGCCTGGAGTGTGTCCAGGGGGAATGGCTACACCTTC
CAWSVSRGNGYTF
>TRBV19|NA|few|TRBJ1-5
TGTGCCAGTAGTATCATCCGCCAGGGCGCTCAGCCCCAGCATTTT
CASSIIRQGAQPQHF
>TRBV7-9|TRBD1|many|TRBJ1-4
TGTGCCAGCAGCTCAACACGACAGGGTAATGAAAAACTGTTTTTT
CASSSTRQGNEKLFF
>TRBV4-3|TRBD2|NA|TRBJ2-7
TGCGCCAGCAGCCCCGGGACTAGCGGGAGTTCCTACGAGCAGTACTTC
CASSPGTSGSSYEQYF
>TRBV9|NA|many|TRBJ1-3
TGTGCCAGCAGCGTAACGGAGGTACCCTCTGGAAACACCATATATTTT
CASSVTEVPSGNTIYF
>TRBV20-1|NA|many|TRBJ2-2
TGCAGTGCTAGAGATGCGTCCGGGCACACCGGGGAGCTGTTTTTT
CSARDASGHTGELFF
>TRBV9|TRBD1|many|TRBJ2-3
TGTGCCAGCAGCACCGGGACAGCCAGCACAGATACGCAGTATTTT
CASSTGTASTDTQYF
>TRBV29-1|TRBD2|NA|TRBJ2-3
TGCAGCGTTGAAGTGGCTAGCGGGGGGGCGGGATATACGCAGTATTTT
CSVEVASGGAGYTQYF
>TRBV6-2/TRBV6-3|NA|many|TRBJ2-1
TGTGCCAGCAGTTACGGCGTGCTCGGTGAGCAGTTCTTC
CASSYGVLGEQFF
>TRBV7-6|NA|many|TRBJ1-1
TGTGCCAGCAGCCCAGCGGCCGGCGGAAAAGCTTTCTTT
CASSPAAGGKAFF
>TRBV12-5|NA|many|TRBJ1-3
TGTGCTAGTGATGCGGACAGCTCTGGAAACACCATATATTTT
CASDADSSGNTIYF
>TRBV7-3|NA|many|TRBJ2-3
TGTGCCAGCAGTTTTGACAGCACAGATACGCAGTATTTT
CASSFDSTDTQYF
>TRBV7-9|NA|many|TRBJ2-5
TGTGCCAGCAGCTTAGCCCTACGGAGTCCCCAAGAGACCCAGTACTTC
CASSLALRSPQETQYF
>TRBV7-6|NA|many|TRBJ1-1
TGTGCCAGCAGCTTATATGGGCAGGGGAACGAAGCTTTCTTT
CASSLYGQGNEAFF
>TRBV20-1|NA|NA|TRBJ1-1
TGCAGTGCGGGACGGGGGCTGGGGACTGAAGCTTTCTTT
CSAGRGLGTEAFF
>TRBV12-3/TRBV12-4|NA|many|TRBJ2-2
TGTGCCAGCAGTCTCGCGAACACCGGGGAGCTGTTTTTT
CASSLANTGELFF